This entry concerns a single TCR beta chain. Its specificity is not known. This record belongs to a study of cytomegalovirus exposure and HLA in healthy donors. Study observations and caveats: The study had only CMV serostatus as immune exposure information. Analysis performed later found roughly 17,000 TCR beta sequences associated with HLA alleles at 0.05 false discovery rate.

This PCR relied on a set of 60 Vbeta primers and 13 Jbeta primers. Data came from immunoSEQ multiplex PCR; TCRdb stores just in-frame clones and leaves some out. The sample carries some 160,000 clones, just under 70% recorded once. The clonotype originates from a man in his sixties in good health and CMV-seronegative. The sequenced sample consisted of PBMCs.

CDR3 sequence: CASSLAIGGETQYF. The CDR3 DNA sequence: TGTGCCAGCAGCTTAGCCATAGGGGGAGAGACCCAGTACTTC. J is TRBJ2-5 and V is TRBV7-3; D is possibly TRBD1 (6 bases). This CDR3 has 14 residues. Germline values: CDR1 SGHTA, CDR2 FQGTGA. V was pared by 2 bases and J by 4 bases, with 11 bases between.